The 10 T cell receptor beta chains in this list originate from one sample, sequenced in a study of blood T cell repertoires in COVID-19. The data were produced by immunoSEQ multiplex PCR, yet TCRdb's version contains in-frame clones alone and is incomplete. Among a few hundred thousand clones listed, around nine tenths were seen once. Sequences were obtained from PBMCs or T cells enriched from blood (not recorded which). All receptors come from a woman in her thirties or forties who had recovered from COVID-19.

The chain combines TRBV11-3 with TRBJ2-1, with a tentative D call TRBD1 (6 bases). The CDR3 is 14 residues long. CDR1 is SGHNT, CDR2 YENEEA, per germline. V was clipped by 1 base and J by 8 bases, with 12 bases between them. Here the CDR3 DNA reads TGTGCCAGCAGCTTAGCGACAGGCCCCCATGAGCAGTTCTTC. It specifies CASSLATGPHEQFF.

The V and J genes are TRBV6-5 and TRBJ1-2, with no clear D. Trimming took 5 bases from V and 5 from J, leaving 12 bases between them. Germline assignment: CDR1 MNHEY and CDR2 SVGAGI. The CDR3 is 13 amino acids. CDR3 sequence: CASSRLLRYGYTF. CDR3 bases: TGTGCCAGCAGTCGACTCCTGAGGTATGGCTACACCTTC.

This clone was counted once. V usage is TRBV5-8 and J usage is TRBJ2-1, with 7 bases lining up with TRBD1. This CDR3 has 14 residues. The V and J ends lost 5 bases and 2 bases, in that order; junction bases with no gene match: 4. In germline, CDR1 is SGHTS, CDR2 YDEGEE. The CDR3 DNA sequence: TGTGCCAGCAGACCGGGACAGCCCTACAATGAGCAGTTCTTC. It yields the protein CASRPGQPYNEQFF.

This chain joins TRBV18 and TRBJ1-2; possibly TRBD1 for D (5 bases). Germline CDR1 is KGHSH and CDR2 is LQKENI. The CDR3 contains 15 residues. The V gene lost 6 bases and the J gene lost 4 bases, with 18 bases spanning the gap. CDR3 amino acids: CASSPYLTDLYGYTF. The CDR3, as DNA: TGTGCCAGCTCGCCCTACTTGACAGACCTCTATGGCTACACCTTC.

Notes on this clone: Other nucleotide sequences from this sample produce the same CDR3. The chain couples TRBV12-3 or TRBV12-4 to TRBJ2-1; D unclear. Trimming took off 2 bases at V and 3 bases at J, with 5 bases between the two ends. This CDR3 has 13 residues. The CDR3 DNA follows: TGTGCCAGCAGTTTAAGTAGCTACAATGAGCAGTTCTTC. Amino acid sequence: CASSLSSYNEQFF.

The V and J genes are TRBV27 and TRBJ1-2; 8 positions agree with TRBD1. After removal of 6 bases from V and 5 bases from J, the junction contained 11 bases not matched to a gene. The CDR3 sequence is 15 residues long. The germline CDR1 and CDR2 sequences are MNHEY and SMNVEV (reference sequence). This CDR3 reads CASSSYRGIKYGYTF. The DNA for the CDR3 is TGTGCCAGCAGCTCCTACAGGGGGATAAAGTATGGCTACACCTTC.

The V gene is TRBV5-1, the J gene TRBJ2-5; 7 nucleotides agree with TRBD2. Looked up from germline, CDR1 is SGHRS and CDR2 is YFSETQ. V lost 0 bases to trimming and J lost 4 bases; unmatched junction nucleotides: 3. CDR3 size: 14 residues. The CDR3 sequence: CASSLGEGRETQYF. The DNA of the CDR3 is TGCGCCAGCAGCTTGGGGGAGGGGAGAGAGACCCAGTACTTC.

The CDR3 protein is CASSIGGQGLNQPQHF. CDR3 in DNA: TGCGCCAGCAGTATCGGGGGACAGGGGTTGAATCAGCCCCAGCATTTT. J is TRBJ1-5 and V is TRBV5-1; 10 positions match TRBD1. The germline CDR1 and CDR2 sequences are SGHRS and YFSETQ. This CDR3 is 16 amino acids long. Trimming removed 5 bases from V and 4 bases from J; junction bases left unmatched: 9. Looking up the rest from reference TRBV5-1 and TRBJ1-5 gives the full variable domain: KAGVTQTPRYLIKTRGQQVTLSCSPISGHRSVSWYQQTPGQGLQFLFEYFSETQRNKGNFPGRFSGRQFSNSRSEMNVSTLELGDSALYLCASSIGGQGLNQPQHFGDGTRLSIL.

This rearrangement joins TRBV19 to TRBJ2-7; D might be TRBD1 (5 bases). Trimming cost V 0 bases and J 4 bases, with 16 bases left between them. Germline V gives CDR1 LNHDA, CDR2 SQIVND (reference sequence). The CDR3 runs 16 residues. As DNA, the CDR3 is TGTGCCAGTAGTATAGATCAGGGCCGGGCGACGTACGAGCAGTACTTC. This encodes CASSIDQGRATYEQYF.

V gene TRBV6-5 combines with J gene TRBJ1-2; no firm D call. The length of the CDR3 is 14 residues. The germline CDR1 and CDR2 sequences are MNHEY and SVGAGI. V lost 0 bases and J lost 8, with 13 bases in between. The CDR3 DNA sequence: TGTGCCAGCAGTTACTCGCCGGGAACAAGGGGCTACACCTTC. Amino acid sequence: CASSYSPGTRGYTF.